Below, 31 T cell receptor beta chains from the same sample are listed, as sequenced in a study of blood T cell repertoires in COVID-19. Only in-frame clones appear in the TCRdb table, and some are missing; sequencing was by immunoSEQ multiplex PCR. Here the sample spans 170,000 or so clones, 70% to 90% being singletons. Sequencing was performed on peripheral blood. The receptor source for this set is a man aged 35 to 55 with active or convalescent COVID-19.

The rearrangement links TRBV9 to TRBJ2-1; 14 bases match TRBD2. V was clipped by 3 bases and J by 6 bases; unmatched bases: 8. From germline, CDR1 is SGDLS and CDR2 YYNGEE. CDR3 length: 17 residues. The CDR3 region is CASSARQGLAGVNEQFF. For the CDR3, the DNA is TGTGCCAGCAGCGCCCGCCAGGGACTAGCGGGGGTCAATGAGCAGTTCTTC. The complete variable domain, with remaining parts taken from reference TRBV9 and TRBJ2-1, reads DSGVTQTPKHLITATGQRVTLRCSPRSGDLSVYWYQQSLDQGLQFLIQYYNGEERAKGNILERFSAQQFPDLHSELNLSSLELGDSALYFCASSARQGLAGVNEQFFGPGTRLTVL.

CDR3 in DNA: TGTGCCACCAGTGATTTGCTCCGGGGGGTGGGAGAGACCCAGTACTTC. Translation: CATSDLLRGVGETQYF. The chain has TRBV24-1 and TRBJ2-5, with TRBD2 matching over 7 bases. The V gene end was trimmed by 0 bases and the J gene end by 4 bases; junction bases not matched to a gene: 7. This CDR3 region has 16 residues. The V gene's germline CDR1 is KGHDR and CDR2 SFDVKD.

This chain joins TRBV28 and TRBJ1-2; TRBD1 is a possible D gene (5 bases). The CDR3 loop spans 15 amino acids. Germline V gene sequence: CDR1 MDHEN, CDR2 SYDVKM. With 7 bases removed from V and 8 bases from J, the gap between germline ends came to 23 bases. CDR3 region: CASTQTGRVGVGYTF. The DNA for the CDR3 is TGTGCCAGCACTCAAACAGGAAGGGTGGGTGTAGGCTACACCTTC.

The chain is built from TRBV28 and TRBJ1-5, with 8 bases lining up with TRBD1. The CDR3 extends over 14 amino acids. From germline, CDR1 is MDHEN and CDR2 SYDVKM. Trimming cost V 6 bases and J 4 bases; bases outside gene matches: 5. The CDR3 spells CASRTGGSNQPQHF. The DNA of the CDR3 is TGTGCCAGCAGAACAGGGGGTTCTAATCAGCCCCAGCATTTT.

The V call is TRBV5-6, the J call TRBJ2-2; D is uncertain. V was clipped by 7 bases and J by 9 bases, with 25 bases between them. This CDR3 is built from 16 residues. The germline CDR1 and CDR2 sequences are SGHDT and YYEEEE. CDR3 DNA sequence: TGTGCCAGCCTTATTCGCCGGAGAGCCGAAATAAGGGAGCTGTTTTTT. Its translation is CASLIRRRAEIRELFF. The full variable domain, its missing parts supplied by reference TRBV5-6 and TRBJ2-2, is DAGVTQSPTHLIKTRGQQVTLRCSPKSGHDTVSWYQQALGQGPQFIFQYYEEEERQRGNFPDRFSGHQFPNYSSELNVNALLLGDSALYLCASLIRRRAEIRELFFGEGSRLTVL.

CDR3 sequence reads: CASSFQDRGEQYF. CDR3 nucleotide sequence: TGTGCCAGCAGCTTCCAGGACCGGGGCGAGCAGTACTTC. The rearrangement uses TRBV5-4 and TRBJ2-7, with D perhaps matching TRBD2 (5 bases). Looked up from germline, CDR1 is SGHNT and CDR2 is YYREEE (reference sequence). V lost 2 bases and J 6 bases, leaving 12 bases between the germline ends. CDR3 size: 13 residues. Full variable domain (remainder filled in from reference TRBV5-4 and TRBJ2-7): ETGVTQSPTHLIKTRGQQVTLRCSSQSGHNTVSWYQQALGQGPQFIFQYYREEENGRGNFPPRFSGLQFPNYSSELNVNALELDDSALYLCASSFQDRGEQYFGPGTRLTVT.

This CDR3 reads CASSVEVGSDTQYF. The CDR3 DNA reads TGTGCCAGCAGCGTAGAGGTCGGGTCAGATACGCAGTATTTT. The chain links TRBV9 to TRBJ2-3; D ambiguous. The CDR3 loop spans 14 amino acids. CDR1 SGDLS and CDR2 YYNGEE come from the germline V gene. Trimming stripped 0 bases from V and 4 bases from J, with 9 bases between. Variable domain in full (rest from reference TRBV9 and TRBJ2-3): DSGVTQTPKHLITATGQRVTLRCSPRSGDLSVYWYQQSLDQGLQFLIQYYNGEERAKGNILERFSAQQFPDLHSELNLSSLELGDSALYFCASSVEVGSDTQYFGPGTRLTVL.

This clone was counted once. This chain joins TRBV27 and TRBJ1-5; D remains ambiguous. This CDR3 has 15 amino acids. V was trimmed by 6 bases and J by 6 bases, leaving 18 bases between them. In germline, CDR1 is MNHEY, CDR2 SMNVEV (reference sequence). This CDR3 is CASRVGYGAGQPQHF. The CDR3 DNA follows: TGTGCCAGCAGGGTAGGGTATGGCGCGGGTCAGCCCCAGCATTTT.

The chain uses TRBV6-5 and TRBJ1-1, with 9 bases aligning to TRBD1. CDR3 length: 15 residues. Per the germline V gene, CDR1 is MNHEY and CDR2 is SVGAGI. Unmatched junction bases numbered 8, after V lost 5 bases and J lost 4 bases. CDR3 bases: TGTGCCAGCAGTCAACACCGGGACAGGGCCACTGAAGCTTTCTTT. Residues: CASSQHRDRATEAFF.

The chain couples TRBV27 to TRBJ2-7; TRBD2 agrees at 10 bases. V shed 6 bases, J shed 2 bases, and the junction held 1 base outside the gene matches. Germline CDR1 MNHEY, CDR2 SMNVEV (reference sequence). The CDR3 length is 13 residues. This CDR3 reads CASRAGGPYEQYF. DNA for the CDR3: TGTGCCAGCAGAGCGGGGGGGCCCTACGAGCAGTACTTC.

The chain employs TRBV5-4 and TRBJ1-5; 7 bases fit TRBD1. The CDR3 has 17 amino acids. Germline V gene lookup returns CDR1 SGHNT and CDR2 YYREEE (reference sequence). The junction had 14 bases not matched to a gene; V was cut back by 4 bases and J by 4 bases. CDR3 bases: TGTGCCAGCAGCCCGGGCCCCCCTGGACAGGAAAATCAGCCCCAGCATTTT. Translated, it gives CASSPGPPGQENQPQHF.

The chain uses TRBV10-3 and TRBJ2-7, with 9 bases matching TRBD1. Trimming removed 0 bases from V and 7 bases from J; junction bases left unmatched: 10. The CDR3 runs to 16 residues. CDR1 is ENHRY, CDR2 SYGVKD, per germline. CDR3 loop: CAISESLGQGPWEQYF. In nucleotides, the CDR3 is TGTGCCATCAGTGAGTCGTTGGGACAGGGTCCCTGGGAGCAGTACTTC.

The rearrangement joins TRBV5-5 to TRBJ1-2; 8 bases align to TRBD1. CDR3 size: 15 residues. Germline V gene lookup returns CDR1 SGHKS and CDR2 YYEKEE (reference sequence). V dropped 5 bases and J dropped 3; count of bases not matched to a gene: 9. CDR3 sequence (DNA): TGTGCCAGCAGACCCGGACAGGGAGGTCACTATGGCTACACCTTC. As protein: CASRPGQGGHYGYTF.

The chain joins TRBV28 to TRBJ2-7; maybe TRBD2 (6 bases). Germline CDR1 is MDHEN and CDR2 is SYDVKM. The V end lost 7 bases, the J end lost 2 bases, and 21 bases lay between the germline ends. The CDR3 loop spans 16 amino acids. This CDR3 reads CASTKGAGLQTYEQYF. DNA for the CDR3: TGTGCCAGCACCAAAGGGGCGGGACTCCAGACCTACGAGCAGTACTTC. Together with reference TRBV28 and TRBJ2-7, the CDR3 gives the full variable domain: DVKVTQSSRYLVKRTGEKVFLECVQDMDHENMFWYRQDPGLGLRLIYFSYDVKMKEKGDIPEGYSVSREKKERFSLILESASTNQTSMYLCASTKGAGLQTYEQYFGPGTRLTVT.

The rearrangement joins TRBV30 to TRBJ2-3; the match to TRBD2 covers 12 bases. After removal of 1 base from V and 6 bases from J, the junction contained 8 bases not matched to a gene. Germline V lookup: CDR1 GTSNPN, CDR2 SVGIG (reference sequence). This CDR3 has 16 amino acids. The CDR3 DNA sequence: TGTGCCTGGAGTGCCGCTAGCGGGGGGGCCCGCGATACGCAGTATTTT. This translates into CAWSAASGGARDTQYF.

The rearrangement uses TRBV2 and TRBJ2-4, with a tentative D call TRBD1 (6 bases). V was shortened by 5 bases and J by 0 bases, with 11 bases between the two germline ends. The CDR3 has 15 amino acids. Germline CDR1 SNHLY, CDR2 FYNNEI. For the CDR3, the DNA is TGTGCCAGCAGTCCCAGGGGATTAGCCAAAAACATTCAGTACTTC. Translated, it gives CASSPRGLAKNIQYF. The full variable domain, completed using reference TRBV2 and TRBJ2-4, is EPEVTQTPSHQVTQMGQEVILRCVPISNHLYFYWYRQILGQKVEFLVSFYNNEISEKSEIFDDQFSVERPDGSNFTLKIRSTKLEDSAMYFCASSPRGLAKNIQYFGAGTRLSVL.

The V gene is TRBV5-1, the J gene TRBJ1-2, with no clear D. CDR1 SGHRS and CDR2 YFSETQ come from the germline V gene. There are 14 residues in the CDR3. Trimming left V 0 bases short and J 8 bases short, with 14 bases between. For the CDR3, the DNA is TGCGCCAGCAGCTTGGACAGAGCCTCTCGCGGCTACACCTTC. Protein sequence: CASSLDRASRGYTF.

The rearrangement uses TRBV2 and TRBJ2-7; 11 bases map to TRBD2. Per germline, CDR1 SNHLY and CDR2 FYNNEI. CDR3 length: 17 residues. V was clipped by 3 bases and J by 0 bases; unmatched bases: 7. In DNA form, the CDR3 reads TGTGCCAGCAGTGAGGGACTAGCGGATGTTTTCTCCTACGAGCAGTACTTC. Its translation: CASSEGLADVFSYEQYF. The full variable domain, in which reference TRBV2 and TRBJ2-7 provide the parts outside the CDR3, is EPEVTQTPSHQVTQMGQEVILRCVPISNHLYFYWYRQILGQKVEFLVSFYNNEISEKSEIFDDQFSVERPDGSNFTLKIRSTKLEDSAMYFCASSEGLADVFSYEQYFGPGTRLTVT.

The chain joins TRBV28 to TRBJ1-2; D may be TRBD1 (6 bases). The germline V gene has CDR1 MDHEN and CDR2 SYDVKM. This CDR3 contains 16 residues. V lost 4 bases and J 6 bases, leaving 21 bases between the germline ends. The DNA of the CDR3 is TGTGCCAGCAGTTATATTACAGCCCAGCAGGGGAATGGCTACACCTTC. Protein: CASSYITAQQGNGYTF.

The chain uses TRBV2 and TRBJ1-5; 7 nucleotides match TRBD1. V trimming: 5 bases; J trimming: 0 bases; junction bases outside the gene matches: 4. Germline CDR1 SNHLY, CDR2 FYNNEI. The CDR3 length is 15 residues. The CDR3 DNA reads as TGTGCCAGCAGTACCCAGGGGGATAGCAATCAGCCCCAGCATTTT. It is translated as CASSTQGDSNQPQHF.

This sequence joins TRBV7-9 and TRBJ1-1; 8 nucleotides line up with TRBD1. J gave up 1 base and V 5 bases, and 3 bases lay outside the gene matches. Germline V gene lookup returns CDR1 SEHNR and CDR2 FQNEAQ (reference sequence). The CDR3 has 14 residues. The CDR3 spells CASSPGGSNTEAFF. The CDR3 nucleotides read TGTGCCAGCAGCCCAGGGGGCTCGAACACTGAAGCTTTCTTT.

The rearrangement joins TRBV11-3 to TRBJ2-1; TRBD2 matches 8 bases. The junction had 2 bases not matched to a gene; V was cut back by 5 bases and J by 5 bases. The CDR3 contains 13 residues. The germline CDR1 and CDR2 sequences are SGHNT and YENEEA. The CDR3 bases are TGTGCCAGCAGCAAGGGACTAGACAATGAGCAGTTCTTC. Its protein is CASSKGLDNEQFF.

The CDR3 coding sequence is TGTGCCAGTAGTATCGGCCCGAGGCTTACGGGCAATCAGCCCCAGCATTTT. Translating it yields CASSIGPRLTGNQPQHF. J is TRBJ1-5 and V is TRBV19; D is uncertain. The CDR3 totals 17 residues. The germline CDR1 and CDR2 sequences are LNHDA and SQIVND (reference sequence). V lost 3 bases, J lost 2 bases, and 17 bases lay in between. Full variable domain (rest looked up from reference TRBV19 and TRBJ1-5): DGGITQSPKYLFRKEGQNVTLSCEQNLNHDAMYWYRQDPGQGLRLIYYSQIVNDFQKGDIAEGYSVSREKKESFPLTVTSAQKNPTAFYLCASSIGPRLTGNQPQHFGDGTRLSIL.

The CDR3 protein is CASSLAIMNTGELFF. CDR3 nucleotide sequence: TGTGCCAGCAGCTTAGCCATCATGAACACCGGGGAGCTGTTTTTT. The J gene is TRBJ2-2, the V gene TRBV11-2; D unresolved. CDR3 length equals 15 residues. Germline loops: CDR1 SGHAT, CDR2 FQNNGV. V lost 1 base to trimming and J lost 1 base, with 7 bases between them.

The rearrangement links TRBV7-2 to TRBJ2-7; 8 nucleotides line up with TRBD1. The CDR3 covers 15 residues. V trimming: 5 bases; J trimming: 2 bases; junction bases outside the gene matches: 8. Per germline, CDR1 SGHTA and CDR2 FQGNSA. CDR3 residues: CASSADRGLTYEQYF. DNA for the CDR3: TGTGCCAGCAGCGCCGACAGGGGCCTAACCTACGAGCAGTACTTC.

V gene TRBV5-6 combines with J gene TRBJ1-6; D remains ambiguous. The CDR3 runs 13 residues. V was cut by 4 bases and J by 4 bases, with 6 bases left in between. The germline V gene encodes CDR1 SGHDT and CDR2 YYEEEE. The CDR3 spells CASSREYNSPLHF. DNA of the CDR3: TGTGCCAGCAGCCGGGAGTATAATTCACCCCTCCACTTT.

This clone has a handful of counts. The chain has TRBV7-6 and TRBJ1-1; the match to TRBD1 covers 8 bases. This CDR3 comprises 15 residues. V was pared by 4 bases and J by 4 bases, with 8 bases of the junction left unmatched. From germline, CDR1 is SGHVS and CDR2 FNYEAQ. This CDR3 reads CASSYGQGRGTEAFF. Written as DNA, the CDR3 is TGTGCCAGCAGCTATGGACAGGGCCGCGGCACTGAAGCTTTCTTT.

The chain employs TRBV7-9 and TRBJ1-6; perhaps TRBD1 as D (5 bases). V was shortened by 5 bases and J by 6 bases, with 17 bases between the two germline ends. Germline CDR1 reads SEHNR; CDR2 reads FQNEAQ (reference sequence). There are 16 residues in the CDR3. The CDR3 coding sequence is TGTGCCAGCAGCCCCAGGTCGGAGGGGTTTAATTCACCCCTCCACTTT. Translation gives CASSPRSEGFNSPLHF.

This chain links TRBV2 with TRBJ2-5; 7 bases are shared with TRBD2. This CDR3 is built from 15 residues. From germline, CDR1 is SNHLY and CDR2 FYNNEI. V was pared by 4 bases and J by 2 bases, with 7 bases of the junction left unmatched. This CDR3 reads CASSGLRGTQETQYF. For the CDR3, the DNA is TGTGCCAGCAGTGGTCTGCGGGGGACTCAAGAGACCCAGTACTTC. The whole variable domain, remainder taken from reference TRBV2 and TRBJ2-5, is EPEVTQTPSHQVTQMGQEVILRCVPISNHLYFYWYRQILGQKVEFLVSFYNNEISEKSEIFDDQFSVERPDGSNFTLKIRSTKLEDSAMYFCASSGLRGTQETQYFGPGTRLLVL.

The J gene is TRBJ2-7, the V gene TRBV19; TRBD2 is a possible D gene (7 bases). This CDR3 region has 14 residues. V was clipped by 4 bases and J by 0 bases, with 10 bases between them. CDR1 is LNHDA, CDR2 SQIVND, per germline (reference sequence). The CDR3 DNA reads TGTGCCAGTAGTAGAGGGGGGGCCTCCTACGAGCAGTACTTC. Amino acid sequence: CASSRGGASYEQYF.

The chain couples TRBV5-6 to TRBJ1-1; a weak D match, TRBD1 (5 bases). The CDR3 is 12 amino acids. V was clipped by 1 base and J by 11 bases, with 12 bases between them. The germline V gene has CDR1 SGHDT and CDR2 YYEEEE. CDR3 region: CASSLTGVEAFF. Written as DNA, the CDR3 is TGTGCCAGCAGCTTGACAGGAGTAGAGGCTTTCTTT.